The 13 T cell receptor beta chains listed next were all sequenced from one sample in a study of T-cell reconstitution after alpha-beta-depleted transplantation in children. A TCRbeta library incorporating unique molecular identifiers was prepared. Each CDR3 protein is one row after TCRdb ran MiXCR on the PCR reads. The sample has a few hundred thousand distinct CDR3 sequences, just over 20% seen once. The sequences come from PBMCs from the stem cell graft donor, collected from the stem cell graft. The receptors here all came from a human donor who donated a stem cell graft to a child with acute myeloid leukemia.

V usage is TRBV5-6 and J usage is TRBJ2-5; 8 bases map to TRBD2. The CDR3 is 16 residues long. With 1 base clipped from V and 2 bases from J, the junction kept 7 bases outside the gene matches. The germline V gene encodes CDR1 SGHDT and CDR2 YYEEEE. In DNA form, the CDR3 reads TGTGCCAGCAGCTTGTCCAGCGGGGGTTGGCAAGAGACCCAGTACTTC. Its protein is CASSLSSGGWQETQYF.

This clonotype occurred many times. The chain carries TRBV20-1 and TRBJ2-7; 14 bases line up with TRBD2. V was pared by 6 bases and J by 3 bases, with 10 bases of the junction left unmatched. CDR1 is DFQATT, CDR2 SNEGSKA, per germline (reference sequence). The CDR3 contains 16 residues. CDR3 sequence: CSATGLAGGKGYEQYF. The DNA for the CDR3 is TGCAGTGCAACCGGACTAGCGGGAGGAAAGGGCTACGAGCAGTACTTC.

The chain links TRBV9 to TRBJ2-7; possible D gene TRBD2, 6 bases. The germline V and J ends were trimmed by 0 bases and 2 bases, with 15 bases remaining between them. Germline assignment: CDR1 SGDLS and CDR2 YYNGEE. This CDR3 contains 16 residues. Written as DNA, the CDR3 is TGTGCCAGCAGCGTAGACGGGAGTAGTATCGCCTACGAGCAGTACTTC. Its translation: CASSVDGSSIAYEQYF. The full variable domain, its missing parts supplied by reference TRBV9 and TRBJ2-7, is DSGVTQTPKHLITATGQRVTLRCSPRSGDLSVYWYQQSLDQGLQFLIQYYNGEERAKGNILERFSAQQFPDLHSELNLSSLELGDSALYFCASSVDGSSIAYEQYFGPGTRLTVT.

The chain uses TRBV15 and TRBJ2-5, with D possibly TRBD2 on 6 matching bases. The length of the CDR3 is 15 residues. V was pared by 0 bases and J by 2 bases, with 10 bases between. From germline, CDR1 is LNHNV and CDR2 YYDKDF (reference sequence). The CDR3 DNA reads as TGTGCCACCAGCAGAGATAGGCGGGGTCAAGAGACCCAGTACTTC. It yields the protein CATSRDRRGQETQYF.

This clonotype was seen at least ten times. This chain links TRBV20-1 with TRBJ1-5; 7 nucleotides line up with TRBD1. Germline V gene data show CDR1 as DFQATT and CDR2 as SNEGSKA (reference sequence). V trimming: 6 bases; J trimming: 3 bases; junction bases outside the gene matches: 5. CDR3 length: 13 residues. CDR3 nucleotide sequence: TGCAGTGCCGTCGACAGGGTCAATCAGCCCCAGCATTTT. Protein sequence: CSAVDRVNQPQHF.

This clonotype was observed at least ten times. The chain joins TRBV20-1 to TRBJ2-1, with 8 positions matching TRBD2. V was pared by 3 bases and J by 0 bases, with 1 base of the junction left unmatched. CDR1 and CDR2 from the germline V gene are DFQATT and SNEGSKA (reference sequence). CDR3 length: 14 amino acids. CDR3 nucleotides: TGCAGTGCTAGCAGCGGGAGCTCCTACAATGAGCAGTTCTTC. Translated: CSASSGSSYNEQFF.

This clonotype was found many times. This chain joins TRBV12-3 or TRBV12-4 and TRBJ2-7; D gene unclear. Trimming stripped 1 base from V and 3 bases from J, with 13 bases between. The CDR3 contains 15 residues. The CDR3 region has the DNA TGTGCCAGCAGTTTAGGGAGCTTGGAAGGCTACGAGCAGTACTTC. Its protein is CASSLGSLEGYEQYF.

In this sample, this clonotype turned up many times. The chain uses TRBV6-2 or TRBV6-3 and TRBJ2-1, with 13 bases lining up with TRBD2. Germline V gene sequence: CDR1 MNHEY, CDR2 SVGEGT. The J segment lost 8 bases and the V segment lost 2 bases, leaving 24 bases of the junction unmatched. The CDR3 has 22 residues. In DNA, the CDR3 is TGTGCCAGCAGTTACGCTGGACTAGCGGGAGAGGGGCCCTACGCCTACGGGGATGAGCAGTTCTTC. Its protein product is CASSYAGLAGEGPYAYGDEQFF.

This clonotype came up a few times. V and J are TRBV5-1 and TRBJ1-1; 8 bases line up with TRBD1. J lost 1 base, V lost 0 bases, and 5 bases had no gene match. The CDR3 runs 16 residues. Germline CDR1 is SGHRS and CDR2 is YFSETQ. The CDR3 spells CASSLGTGTGNTEAFF. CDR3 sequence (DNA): TGCGCCAGCAGCTTGGGCACCGGGACAGGGAACACTGAAGCTTTCTTT. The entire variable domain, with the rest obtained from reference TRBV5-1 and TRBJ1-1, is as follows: KAGVTQTPRYLIKTRGQQVTLSCSPISGHRSVSWYQQTPGQGLQFLFEYFSETQRNKGNFPGRFSGRQFSNSRSEMNVSTLELGDSALYLCASSLGTGTGNTEAFFGQGTRLTVV.

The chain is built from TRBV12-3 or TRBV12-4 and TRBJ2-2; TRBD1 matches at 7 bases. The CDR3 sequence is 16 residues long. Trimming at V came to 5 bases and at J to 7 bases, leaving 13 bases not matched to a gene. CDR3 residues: CASSLESGTDGGELFF. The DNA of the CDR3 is TGTGCCAGCAGTCTTGAATCCGGGACAGATGGCGGGGAGCTGTTTTTT.

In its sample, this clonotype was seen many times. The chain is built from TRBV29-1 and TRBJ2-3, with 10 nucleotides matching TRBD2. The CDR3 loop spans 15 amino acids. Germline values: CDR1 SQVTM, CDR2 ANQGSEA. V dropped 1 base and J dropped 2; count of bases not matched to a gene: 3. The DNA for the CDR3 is TGCAGCGTTGAAGGCACTAGCGGGGTCACAGATACGCAGTATTTT. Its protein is CSVEGTSGVTDTQYF.

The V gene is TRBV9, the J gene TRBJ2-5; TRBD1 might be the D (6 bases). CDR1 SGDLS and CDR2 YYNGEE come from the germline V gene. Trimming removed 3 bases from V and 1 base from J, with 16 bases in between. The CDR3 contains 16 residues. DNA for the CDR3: TGTGCCAGCAGCGACACCGGACAGCTTGTCCAAGAGACCCAGTACTTC. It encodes CASSDTGQLVQETQYF.

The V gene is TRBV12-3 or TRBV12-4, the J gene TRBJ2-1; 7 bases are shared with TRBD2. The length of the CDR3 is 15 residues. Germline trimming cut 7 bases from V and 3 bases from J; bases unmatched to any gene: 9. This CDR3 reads CASNLGGGLYNEQFF. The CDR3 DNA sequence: TGTGCCAGCAACCTGGGGGGGGGTCTCTACAATGAGCAGTTCTTC.